This TCR beta chain was profiled in a study of blood T cell repertoires in COVID-19. For the study at large: T cells, B-cell-depleted T cells, or PBMCs supplied cDNA or gDNA.

This CDR3 comprises 17 residues. With 1 base clipped from V and 6 bases from J, the junction kept 14 bases outside the gene matches. CDR1 is MGHRA and CDR2 is YSYEKL in the germline V gene. Original handling: From reference gene primer amplification, estimates of nucleated cell counts were derived. Assay: immunoSEQ multiplex PCR; the TCRdb copy retains only in-frame clones and omits some. V and J calls plus clone size are reproduced from that table; the DNA served to infer D and trimming. The sample yields approximately 190,000 clones, about 86% seen once. The chain links TRBV4-1 to TRBJ1-1, with 7 bases fitting TRBD1. The sequence derives from a man between 25 and 39 years old with active or convalescent COVID-19. Sequencing used peripheral blood. The CDR3 loop is CASSQGVLGGGRAEAFF. The CDR3, as DNA: TGCGCCAGCAGCCAAGGCGTTCTAGGGGGCGGTAGGGCTGAAGCTTTCTTT.